This is a list of T cell receptor beta chains from one sample in a study of control samples from healthy donors and cancer patients. TCRdb's table, derived via immunoSEQ multiplex PCR, lists solely in-frame clones and lacks some. This table has about 120,000 clones, roughly 92% appearing once. Sequenced: blood. These receptor sequences come from a young woman in good health. Each CDR3 is given with its conserved first and last residue. A D gene is named only where the DNA matches it firmly. Size is omitted from some rows. Given values are once, few, many or a class for expanded clones.

cdr3_nt cdr3_aa v_call clone_size j_call d_call
TGCAGCGTTGTATCTGGTCATGGAGAGACCCAGTACTTC CSVVSGHGETQYF TRBV29-1 - TRBJ2-5 -
TGTGCCAGCAGCGTAGGGGGGGACTTTCAGCATTCACCCCTCCACTTT CASSVGGDFQHSPLHF TRBV9 - TRBJ1-6 -
TGTGCCAGCAGCCCCGGACATTCTCCCCACGAGCAGTACTTC CASSPGHSPHEQYF TRBV13 - TRBJ2-7 -
TGTGCCAGCAGTTTATACAGGGGTAGCTACGAGCAGTACTTC CASSLYRGSYEQYF TRBV28 - TRBJ2-7 TRBD1
TGCAGCGTCCGCCGGGACAATAACTATGGCTACACCTTC CSVRRDNNYGYTF TRBV29-1 - TRBJ1-2 -
TGTGCCAGCAATCCATTTGGGACTCCTAATTCACCCCTCCACTTT CASNPFGTPNSPLHF TRBV28 - TRBJ1-6 -
TGTGCCATCAGTGACGGGGACAGGGATCAAGAGACCCAGTACTTC CAISDGDRDQETQYF TRBV10-3 - TRBJ2-5 TRBD1
TGTGCCAGCAGCTTAGCTAGCGGGAGCTACGAGCAGTACTTC CASSLASGSYEQYF TRBV11-2 - TRBJ2-7 TRBD2
TGTGCCAGCAGTTCGCCACAGGGTGATGGCACAGATACGCAGTATTTT CASSSPQGDGTDTQYF TRBV28 - TRBJ2-3 -
TGTGCCAGCAGTTTCAGAGATACGCAGTATTTT CASSFRDTQYF TRBV27 - TRBJ2-3 -
TGTGCCAGCAGTTTAGCTAGCGTCAGGGGACTACACGGGGAGCTGTTTTTT CASSLASVRGLHGELFF TRBV28 - TRBJ2-2 -
TGTGCCAGCAGTTTATACGGGGGCAACTATGGCTACACCTTC CASSLYGGNYGYTF TRBV27 few TRBJ1-2 -
TGTGCCAGTCGCTGGGGGCGAGGGACCGGGGAGCTGTTTTTT CASRWGRGTGELFF TRBV19 once TRBJ2-2 -
TGCAGCGTTGACGTGAACACTGAAGCTTTCTTT CSVDVNTEAFF TRBV29-1 - TRBJ1-1 -
TGTGCCAGCAGCCAAGATCAGGGGGCGACCACTGAAGCTTTCTTT CASSQDQGATTEAFF TRBV3-1/TRBV3-2 - TRBJ1-1 TRBD1
TGCGCCAGCAGTGAGTGGGGTCTAGCGGGCTTCCTCTACGAGCAGTACTTC CASSEWGLAGFLYEQYF TRBV10-1 few TRBJ2-7 TRBD2
TGTGCCAGCAGCCAAGTTGGAACCGGGACAGGTATCGACCCATACTCTGGGGCCAACGTCCTGACTTTC CASSQVGTGTGIDPYSGANVLTF TRBV14 - TRBJ2-6 TRBD1
TGCGCCAGCAGCCAAGGGCAGGGGACTGGCAATGAGCAGTTCTTC CASSQGQGTGNEQFF TRBV4-1 - TRBJ2-1 -
TGTGCCAGCAGTGAATGGGGGGCGGAACAGCCCCAGCATTTT CASSEWGAEQPQHF TRBV25-1 once TRBJ1-5 -
TGCAGCGTCTGGACAGGGTACTACGGCTACGAGCAGTACTTC CSVWTGYYGYEQYF TRBV29-1 - TRBJ2-7 TRBD1
TGTGCCAGCAGCGTATCTAGCGGGGGGGCGCTCGGTGAGACCCAGTACTTC CASSVSSGGALGETQYF TRBV9 - TRBJ2-5 TRBD2
TGTGCCACCAGTAAGGGAGGGACAGGGAATGAAAAACTGTTTTTT CATSKGGTGNEKLFF TRBV24-1 - TRBJ1-4 TRBD1
TGTGCCAGCAGCCTCATAGCGGGGCCCACAGATACGCAGTATTTT CASSLIAGPTDTQYF TRBV3-1/TRBV3-2 - TRBJ2-3 TRBD2
TGTGCCAGCAGCTTGAGGGGGCCTGGCACTGAAGCTTTCTTT CASSLRGPGTEAFF TRBV11-2 - TRBJ1-1 TRBD1
TGCAGTGCTTCCCCAGGGACCATTCAGTACTTC CSASPGTIQYF TRBV20-1 - TRBJ2-4 -
TGTGCCAGCAGCCAAAACAGGGGGCAAGAGACCCAGTACTTC CASSQNRGQETQYF TRBV14 once TRBJ2-5 TRBD1
TGTGCCAGCACCCCCGGGCTAGCGGGGGGGCCACGGGAGACCCAGTACTTC CASTPGLAGGPRETQYF TRBV19 - TRBJ2-5 TRBD2